This TCR beta chain was captured by sequencing in a study of OX40 agonist ivuxolimab in advanced cancers. Whole-study context: Past anti-PD-1, anti-PD-L1 or anti-CTLA-4 therapy was accepted, and approximately 37% had received some. Study-wide results and caveats: Low clonal expansion, among the lowest seen, marked partial responders at 0.1-3.0 mg/kg. CD8+ T cells showed, on average, more clonal expansion than CD4+ cells.

Per the germline V gene, CDR1 is SNHLY and CDR2 is FYNNEI. This CDR3 has 14 amino acids. V gave up 6 bases and J gave up 2 bases; unmatched junction bases: 4. As to this clone: Its antigen is still unknown.

The repertoire was sequenced with immunoSEQ multiplex PCR; TCRdb's copy has only in-frame clones and lacks some. This repertoire shows around 60,000 clones, approximately 86% found once; its top ten account for approximately 16%. Patients who had autoimmune disease history or got systemic immunosuppression were left out. The sequencing here drew on CD4+ or CD8+ T cells sorted from blood, taken in a trial of the OX40 agonist ivuxolimab. The sequence derives from an adult with an advanced solid tumor such as melanoma, head and neck, liver or kidney cancer. This sequence joins TRBV2 and TRBJ2-5; 9 nucleotides match TRBD2. The CDR3 loop is CASRPLAGQETQYF. The CDR3 coding sequence is TGTGCCAGCAGGCCCCTAGCGGGACAAGAGACCCAGTACTTC.